The 25 T cell receptor beta chains reported below all come from one sample, sequenced in a study of blood T cell repertoires in COVID-19. The table came from immunoSEQ multiplex PCR; TCRdb's copy has only in-frame clones and leaves some out. The sample includes about 170,000 clones, approximately 87% seen only once; the top ten take 3.5% to 4.5%. The material sequenced was peripheral blood. These receptors were obtained from a man between 18 and 35 years old with active or convalescent COVID-19.

The rearrangement uses TRBV30 and TRBJ1-4, with 7 positions matching TRBD1. The junction had 7 bases not matched to a gene; V was cut back by 3 bases and J by 0 bases. The CDR3 runs to 16 residues. The germline V gene has CDR1 GTSNPN and CDR2 SVGIG (reference sequence). The CDR3 spells CAWSRDSYSTNEKLFF. As DNA, the CDR3 is TGTGCCTGGAGCCGGGACAGCTACTCAACTAATGAAAAACTGTTTTTT.

J is TRBJ2-1 and V is TRBV6-4; 11 bases line up with TRBD2. Trimming removed 6 bases from V and 6 bases from J; junction bases left unmatched: 10. The CDR3 spans 16 residues. The germline gives CDR1 MRHNA, CDR2 SNTAGT. The CDR3 nucleotides read TGTGCCAGCAGCAGATTAGCGGGAGGGCCGGGCAATGAGCAGTTCTTC. It codes for CASSRLAGGPGNEQFF.

The gene calls are TRBV15 and TRBJ2-1; 9 bases agree with TRBD2. The CDR3 is 16 residues long. Trimming cost V 9 bases and J 2 bases; bases outside gene matches: 11. From germline, CDR1 is LNHNV and CDR2 YYDKDF (reference sequence). The CDR3 bases are TGTGCCACTAAACTCGGCGCGGGAGGGCCCTACAATGAGCAGTTCTTC. This translates into CATKLGAGGPYNEQFF.

The V call is TRBV7-2, the J call TRBJ2-7; 8 bases fit TRBD2. This CDR3 contains 13 residues. Germline loops: CDR1 SGHTA, CDR2 FQGNSA. J was trimmed by 2 bases and V by 3 bases; bases with no gene match: 0. The CDR3 DNA is TGTGCCAGCAGCTTTAGCGGGGCCTACGAGCAGTACGTC. It yields the protein CASSFSGAYEQYV.

Comment on this clone: Its ends do not fully match the called genes, so a read error is possible. This chain connects TRBV6-2 or TRBV6-3 to TRBJ1-1; D is unclear. The V gene's germline CDR1 is MNHEY and CDR2 SVGEGT. CDR3 length equals 12 residues. The CDR3 nucleotides read TGTGCCAGCAGTTACTCGATGTACGAAGCCTTCTTT. Protein: CASSYSMYEAFF.

This clone was found once. CDR3 sequence reads: CASSNQGSHTF. The CDR3 bases are TGTGCCAGCAGCAATCAGGGGTCCCACACCTTC. The rearrangement joins TRBV7-9 to TRBJ1-2; D is perhaps TRBD1 (6 bases). CDR3 length equals 11 residues. V was pared by 5 bases and J by 12 bases, with 13 bases between. Germline loops: CDR1 SEHNR, CDR2 FQNEAQ (reference sequence).

The chain carries TRBV11-1 and TRBJ1-2; no clear D gene. V shed 5 bases and J shed 4 bases, with 14 bases lying between them. Germline V CDR1 and CDR2: SGHAT, FQDESV (reference sequence). This CDR3 is built from 14 residues. CDR3 residues: CASSQPEGFYGYTF. DNA of the CDR3: TGTGCCAGCAGCCAACCTGAGGGCTTCTATGGCTACACCTTC. The full variable domain, completed using reference TRBV11-1 and TRBJ1-2, is EAEVAQSPRYKITEKSQAVAFWCDPISGHATLYWYRQILGQGPELLVQFQDESVVDDSQLPKDRFSAERLKGVDSTLKIQPAELGDSAMYLCASSQPEGFYGYTFGSGTRLTVV.

In its sample, this clone was seen once. This chain uses TRBV2 with TRBJ2-1, with D possibly TRBD2 on 6 matching bases. Germline V CDR1 and CDR2: SNHLY, FYNNEI. V lost 6 bases and J lost 4, with 16 bases in between. The CDR3 is made up of 15 amino acids. DNA for the CDR3: TGTGCCAGCAGAAATAGGGAGGCATTATACAATGAGCAGTTCTTC. Translating it yields CASRNREALYNEQFF.

Here the CDR3 reads CASSVGPGGEHSYEQYF. The CDR3 DNA reads as TGTGCCAGCAGCGTAGGACCGGGAGGGGAGCACTCCTACGAGCAGTACTTC. This chain joins TRBV9 and TRBJ2-7, with 8 positions matching TRBD2. The CDR3 consists of 17 residues. Per the germline V gene, CDR1 is SGDLS and CDR2 is YYNGEE. V dropped 0 bases and J dropped 0; count of bases not matched to a gene: 8. Variable domain in full (rest from reference TRBV9 and TRBJ2-7): DSGVTQTPKHLITATGQRVTLRCSPRSGDLSVYWYQQSLDQGLQFLIQYYNGEERAKGNILERFSAQQFPDLHSELNLSSLELGDSALYFCASSVGPGGEHSYEQYFGPGTRLTVT.

This chain joins TRBV6-2 or TRBV6-3 and TRBJ1-5; 7 bases map to TRBD1. The CDR3 sequence is 16 residues long. The germline CDR1 and CDR2 sequences are MNHEY and SVGEGT. The trim removed 2 bases at V and 6 bases at J, leaving 10 bases unmatched. The DNA of the CDR3 is TGTGCCAGCAGTTACCCCTTGACAGGGTTTGGTCAGCCCCAGCATTTT. It codes for CASSYPLTGFGQPQHF.

The rearrangement links TRBV28 to TRBJ2-2; 10 bases agree with TRBD2. CDR3 length: 17 amino acids. In germline, CDR1 is MDHEN, CDR2 SYDVKM. The V segment lost 5 bases and the J segment 2 bases; nucleotides outside the gene matches: 8. The CDR3 coding sequence is TGTGCCAGCAGTACCGAAGGACTAGCGGTAAACACCGGGGAGCTGTTTTTT. As protein: CASSTEGLAVNTGELFF. The entire variable domain, with the rest obtained from reference TRBV28 and TRBJ2-2, is as follows: DVKVTQSSRYLVKRTGEKVFLECVQDMDHENMFWYRQDPGLGLRLIYFSYDVKMKEKGDIPEGYSVSREKKERFSLILESASTNQTSMYLCASSTEGLAVNTGELFFGEGSRLTVL.

The rearrangement joins TRBV19 to TRBJ1-1; maybe TRBD1 (5 bases). Germline CDR1 and CDR2: LNHDA and SQIVND (reference sequence). The V and J ends lost 3 bases and 5 bases respectively, with 10 bases between them. The CDR3 length is 13 residues. The CDR3 DNA reads TGTGCCAGTAGTATGTCAGGGATGACTGAAGCTTTCTTT. Translation gives CASSMSGMTEAFF.

The chain joins TRBV18 to TRBJ2-3; TRBD2 agrees at 7 bases. The CDR3 sequence is 15 residues long. Germline-derived CDR1 and CDR2 are KGHSH and LQKENI. Losses at the gene ends were 2 bases for V and 2 bases for J; bases not matched to a gene: 4. The CDR3 protein is CASSPILAVTDTQYF. The CDR3 DNA follows: TGTGCCAGCTCACCAATCCTAGCGGTCACAGATACGCAGTATTTT.

A single count supports this clone. This sequence joins TRBV11-2 and TRBJ1-2, with D possibly being TRBD1 (6 bases). The V end lost 1 base, the J end lost 8 bases, and 17 bases lay between the germline ends. Per the germline V gene, CDR1 is SGHAT and CDR2 is FQNNGV. The CDR3 has 15 residues. The CDR3 spells CASSLGPQGFGGYTF. The CDR3 DNA sequence: TGTGCCAGCAGCTTAGGTCCCCAGGGGTTTGGCGGCTACACCTTC.

V is TRBV15 and J is TRBJ2-5, with 9 bases aligning to TRBD1. CDR3 length equals 14 residues. In germline, CDR1 is LNHNV, CDR2 YYDKDF (reference sequence). V gave up 8 bases and J gave up 1 base; unmatched junction bases: 5. Here the CDR3 reads CATSGGQGQETQYF. The CDR3 DNA sequence: TGTGCCACCTCTGGGGGACAGGGCCAAGAGACCCAGTACTTC.

The chain has TRBV4-1 and TRBJ1-1, with TRBD1 matching over 7 bases. The CDR3 has 14 residues. Unmatched junction bases numbered 4, after V lost 1 base and J lost 5 bases. CDR1 is MGHRA and CDR2 is YSYEKL in the germline V gene. The CDR3 sequence: CASSQVQGDTEAFF. CDR3 nucleotide sequence: TGCGCCAGCAGCCAAGTCCAGGGGGATACTGAAGCTTTCTTT.

In this sample, this clone turned up a few times. The chain is built from TRBV4-1 and TRBJ1-5, with D unresolved. Germline V gives CDR1 MGHRA, CDR2 YSYEKL. V was clipped by 0 bases and J by 12 bases, with 6 bases between them. The length of the CDR3 is 11 residues. The CDR3 loop reads CASSQDGSQHF. CDR3 bases: TGCGCCAGCAGCCAAGATGGCAGCCAGCATTTT.

V gene TRBV27 combines with J gene TRBJ1-1; 11 nucleotides agree with TRBD1. V lost 8 bases and J lost 1; bases outside the gene matches: 0. The CDR3 sequence is 13 residues long. The germline gives CDR1 MNHEY, CDR2 SMNVEV (reference sequence). CDR3 DNA: TGTGCCAGCGGGACAGGGGGGAACACTGAAGCTTTCTTT. It codes for CASGTGGNTEAFF.

This clone was counted a few times. The CDR3 sequence: CASRSDKNTEAFF. The CDR3 DNA reads TGTGCCAGCAGGTCAGATAAGAACACTGAAGCTTTCTTT. This sequence joins TRBV5-6 and TRBJ1-1; D remains ambiguous. This CDR3 contains 13 residues. Trimming removed 5 bases at V and 1 base at J, with 9 bases between. Per germline, CDR1 SGHDT and CDR2 YYEEEE.

The chain carries TRBV6-5 and TRBJ1-1; perhaps TRBD1 as D (6 bases). The germline V gene encodes CDR1 MNHEY and CDR2 SVGAGI. The CDR3 extends over 14 amino acids. V was shortened by 7 bases and J by 2 bases, with 14 bases between the two germline ends. The CDR3 loop reads CASIGGQTNTEAFF. The CDR3 DNA reads as TGTGCCAGCATAGGCGGACAGACAAACACTGAAGCTTTCTTT.

This chain connects TRBV10-3 to TRBJ1-2; 8 bases agree with TRBD1. In germline, CDR1 is ENHRY, CDR2 SYGVKD. The J segment lost 8 bases and the V segment lost 6 bases, leaving 11 bases of the junction unmatched. The CDR3 length is 14 residues. The chain's CDR3 is CAISATGEVWGYTF. The CDR3 bases are TGTGCCATCAGCGCGACAGGGGAAGTATGGGGCTACACCTTC.

The chain combines TRBV5-5 with TRBJ2-5, with a weak D call TRBD1 (6 bases). The CDR3 sequence is 13 residues long. Germline CDR1 and CDR2: SGHKS and YYEKEE (reference sequence). The V end was cut by 4 bases, the J end by 4 bases, with 11 bases between. CDR3 in amino acids: CASSASGVETQYF. The CDR3 DNA reads TGTGCCAGCAGCGCCTCAGGGGTAGAGACCCAGTACTTC.

The gene calls are TRBV2 and TRBJ2-5, with D perhaps TRBD2 (6 bases). The CDR3 covers 12 residues. Germline loops: CDR1 SNHLY, CDR2 FYNNEI. V was cut by 9 bases and J by 0 bases, with 8 bases left in between. The CDR3 coding sequence is TGTGCCAGACGGGAGTACCAAGAGACCCAGTACTTC. Its translation: CARREYQETQYF.

The chain has TRBV7-9 and TRBJ2-1, with 9 bases identical to TRBD2. V gave up 1 base and J gave up 6 bases; unmatched junction bases: 4. Looked up from germline, CDR1 is SEHNR and CDR2 is FQNEAQ (reference sequence). The CDR3 is 15 amino acids. The CDR3 here is CASSLVGLAGNEQFF. CDR3 sequence (DNA): TGTGCCAGCAGCTTAGTGGGACTAGCCGGCAATGAGCAGTTCTTC.

The chain uses TRBV3-1 (or the pseudogene TRBV3-2) and TRBJ2-2; 10 bases match TRBD2. Germline CDR1 reads LGHDT; CDR2 reads YNNKEL (reference sequence). This CDR3 spans 18 amino acids. Germline trimming cut 0 bases from V and 4 bases from J; bases unmatched to any gene: 8. The CDR3 here is CASSQDRSGGARTGELFF. For the CDR3, the DNA is TGTGCCAGCAGCCAAGATAGAAGCGGGGGGGCCCGCACCGGGGAGCTGTTTTTT.